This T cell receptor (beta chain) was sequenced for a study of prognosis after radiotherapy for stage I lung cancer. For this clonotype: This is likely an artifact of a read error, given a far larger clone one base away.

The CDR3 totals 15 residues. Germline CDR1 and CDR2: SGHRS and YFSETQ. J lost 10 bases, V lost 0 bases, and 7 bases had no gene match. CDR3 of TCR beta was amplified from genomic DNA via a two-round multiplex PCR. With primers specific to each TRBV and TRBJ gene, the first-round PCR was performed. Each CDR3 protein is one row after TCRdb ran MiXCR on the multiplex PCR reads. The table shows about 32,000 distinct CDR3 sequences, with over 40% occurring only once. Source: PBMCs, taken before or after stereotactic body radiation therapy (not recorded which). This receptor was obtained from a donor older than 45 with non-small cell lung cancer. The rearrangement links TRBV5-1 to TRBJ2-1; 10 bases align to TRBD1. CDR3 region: CASSLGVTGGYEQFF. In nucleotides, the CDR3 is TGCGCCAGCAGCTTGGGAGTGACAGGGGGCTACGAGCAGTTCTTC.